What follows are 18 T cell receptor beta chains derived from one specimen sequenced in a study of response to subunit inactivated influenza vaccine (dated by TCRdb to 2017 to 2018). Libraries were constructed by RT-PCR. Instrument on record: Illumina HiSeq 2500. The public reads were run again by TCRdb, first through fastp at Q25 and then through MiXCR, and only productive beta chains were kept. Identical CDR3 proteins give one entry, which carries the most common genes and DNA. Counted in this sample were 170,000 or so distinct CDR3 sequences; about 11% of them appeared once. Of the sample, roughly 33% is held by the ten largest clones. The input for sequencing was CD8+ T cells sorted from PBMCs, taken about 24 months after vaccination. Source of these receptors: a man aged 50-75 years who received an inactivated influenza vaccine. Donor details come from another sample of the same person, matched by shared clones.

This clonotype was counted only a few times. The chain carries TRBV7-6 and TRBJ1-2; the D gene is possibly TRBD1 (5 bases). The V gene's germline CDR1 is SGHVS and CDR2 FNYEAQ. Deletions cut 5 bases from V and 1 base from J, with 11 bases between. The CDR3 runs to 14 residues. The CDR3 here is CASSPRAGNYGYTF. CDR3 bases: TGTGCCAGCAGCCCCAGGGCGGGTAACTATGGCTACACCTTC.

This chain links TRBV28 with TRBJ2-1; 8 positions match TRBD2. CDR3 size: 15 residues. The germline CDR1 and CDR2 sequences are MDHEN and SYDVKM. J gave up 6 bases and V 1 base, and 5 bases lay outside the gene matches. The CDR3 bases are TGTGCCAGCAGTTTATCTGCGGGAGGAATCAATGAGCAGTTCTTC. Its translation is CASSLSAGGINEQFF.

This chain uses TRBV29-1 with TRBJ2-1, with 12 bases lining up with TRBD2. CDR3 length equals 18 residues. The germline CDR1 and CDR2 sequences are SQVTM and ANQGSEA. V dropped 0 bases and J dropped 9; count of bases not matched to a gene: 15. CDR3: CSVEELGLAGGPSSEQFF. The CDR3 nucleotides are TGCAGCGTTGAAGAGTTAGGCCTAGCGGGAGGGCCTTCGAGTGAGCAGTTCTTC.

A few counts support this clonotype. The chain carries TRBV3-1 and TRBJ1-2, with D unclear. Trimming removed 4 bases at V and 4 bases at J, with 19 bases between. Germline CDR1 and CDR2: LGHDT and YNNKEL (reference sequence). This CDR3 spans 16 amino acids. The CDR3 is CASSRTGYRNFYGYTF. In DNA form, the CDR3 reads TGTGCCAGCAGCCGTACGGGATATCGAAATTTCTATGGCTACACCTTC.

This clonotype was picked up many times. V is TRBV4-1 and J is TRBJ2-7; no definite D call. Trimming shortened V by 4 bases and J by 1 base, and 14 bases separated the two germline ends. The germline V gene encodes CDR1 MGHRA and CDR2 YSYEKL. This CDR3 comprises 15 residues. The CDR3 loop is CASSRMLLGSYEQYF. CDR3 bases: TGCGCCAGCAGCCGGATGTTGCTAGGATCCTACGAGCAGTACTTC.

The chain carries TRBV12-3 or TRBV12-4 and TRBJ1-2; D perhaps matches TRBD1 (6 bases). The V gene lost 4 bases and the J gene lost 4 bases, with 22 bases spanning the gap. The CDR3 extends over 17 amino acids. The CDR3 region has the DNA TGTGCCAGCAGTTCCATTCGCACAGGGTCTCCCTTCTATGGCTACACCTTC. It yields the protein CASSSIRTGSPFYGYTF.

The V and J genes are TRBV6-5 and TRBJ1-1, with D unresolved. Germline CDR1 is MNHEY and CDR2 is SVGAGI. V shed 2 bases and J shed 8 bases, with 9 bases lying between them. This CDR3 is built from 12 residues. The CDR3: CASSYTGQEAFF. CDR3 DNA: TGTGCCAGCAGTTACACCGGCCAGGAAGCTTTCTTT.

This clonotype has just a few counts. The genes are TRBV5-1 and TRBJ1-6; TRBD1 is a possible D gene (6 bases). The CDR3 spans 15 residues. Germline V gene data show CDR1 as SGHRS and CDR2 as YFSETQ. Trimming stripped 4 bases from V and 7 bases from J, with 15 bases between. The CDR3 reads CASSPEGVGNSPLHF. As DNA, the CDR3 is TGCGCCAGCAGCCCGGAGGGGGTGGGAAATTCACCCCTCCACTTT.

The genes are TRBV7-9 and TRBJ2-2, with D hard to call. V was cut by 7 bases and J by 0 bases, with 15 bases left in between. Germline-derived CDR1 and CDR2 are SEHNR and FQNEAQ (reference sequence). The CDR3 totals 16 residues. The CDR3 sequence: CASTPHSQTNTGELFF. The DNA of the CDR3 is TGTGCCAGCACCCCTCACAGCCAGACGAACACCGGGGAGCTGTTTTTT.

This clonotype was observed a few times. The chain uses TRBV19 and TRBJ2-7; 7 nucleotides agree with TRBD2. Germline CDR1 LNHDA, CDR2 SQIVND (reference sequence). The CDR3 totals 14 residues. The V gene end was trimmed by 5 bases and the J gene end by 1 base; junction bases not matched to a gene: 5. CDR3 nucleotide sequence: TGTGCCAGTAGTCCGTGGGGGGGATCCTACGAGCAGTACTTC. Its translation is CASSPWGGSYEQYF.

This clonotype was picked up a small number of times. V gene TRBV4-3 combines with J gene TRBJ2-2; 8 bases are shared with TRBD2. The CDR3 is 17 amino acids. The V gene's germline CDR1 is LGHNA and CDR2 YSLEER. V shed 5 bases, J shed 2 bases, and the junction held 10 bases outside the gene matches. The CDR3 coding sequence is TGCGCCAGCAGCGAATCCATACTAGCGGTAAACACCGGGGAGCTGTTTTTT. Encoded protein: CASSESILAVNTGELFF.

This clonotype was seen at least ten times. The chain links TRBV13 to TRBJ1-1; TRBD1 aligns across 7 bases. The CDR3 has 15 amino acids. Looked up from germline, CDR1 is PRHDT and CDR2 is FYEKMQ (reference sequence). J gave up 5 bases and V 2 bases, and 8 bases lay outside the gene matches. CDR3 in amino acids: CASSLRAGGGTEAFF. DNA of the CDR3: TGTGCCAGCAGCTTACGAGCAGGGGGTGGTACTGAAGCTTTCTTT.

There are a few counts of this clonotype. The chain joins TRBV3-1 to TRBJ2-7; 7 bases agree with TRBD2. The CDR3 spans 14 residues. CDR1 is LGHDT and CDR2 is YNNKEL in the germline V gene (reference sequence). V was pared by 5 bases and J by 4 bases, with 8 bases of the junction left unmatched. The CDR3 nucleotides are TGTGCCAGCAGCGGACTAGGCGGGTTTTACGAGCAGTACTTC. As protein: CASSGLGGFYEQYF.

The table lists this clonotype with a few counts. This chain connects TRBV20-1 to TRBJ2-7; TRBD2 is a possible D gene (5 bases). Germline V gene lookup returns CDR1 DFQATT and CDR2 SNEGSKA (reference sequence). V was trimmed by 5 bases and J by 0 bases, leaving 11 bases between them. The CDR3 is 13 residues long. The CDR3 sequence: CSARTVNSYEQYF. CDR3 coding DNA: TGCAGTGCTCGGACTGTAAACTCCTACGAGCAGTACTTC.

This clonotype turned up a few times. The chain links TRBV6-1 to TRBJ1-3; D gene unclear. The CDR3 is 15 residues long. Germline CDR1 MNHNS, CDR2 SASEGT. The V gene lost 3 bases and the J gene lost 0 bases, with 9 bases spanning the gap. CDR3 nucleotide sequence: TGTGCCAGCAGTGACGGCAGCCACTCTGGAAACACCATATATTTT. It codes for CASSDGSHSGNTIYF.

This clonotype turned up a few times. This rearrangement joins TRBV28 to TRBJ2-6; no clear D gene. The CDR3 extends over 14 amino acids. The V and J ends lost 10 bases and 0 bases respectively, with 10 bases between them. Per germline, CDR1 MDHEN and CDR2 SYDVKM. In nucleotides, the CDR3 is TGTGCCACCCGGATGGTCTCTGGGGCCAACGTCCTGACTTTC. Residues: CATRMVSGANVLTF.

This clonotype was observed at least ten times. V gene TRBV2 combines with J gene TRBJ2-7, with a possible D match to TRBD1 (5 bases). The V end lost 4 bases, the J end lost 7 bases, and 20 bases lay between the germline ends. The CDR3 totals 15 residues. Germline V gene sequence: CDR1 SNHLY, CDR2 FYNNEI. The CDR3 protein is CASSGRQSALGEQYF. The CDR3 nucleotides are TGTGCCAGCAGTGGGAGACAGAGCGCCTTGGGGGAGCAGTACTTC. The full variable domain, its missing parts supplied by reference TRBV2 and TRBJ2-7, is EPEVTQTPSHQVTQMGQEVILRCVPISNHLYFYWYRQILGQKVEFLVSFYNNEISEKSEIFDDQFSVERPDGSNFTLKIRSTKLEDSAMYFCASSGRQSALGEQYFGPGTRLTVT.

The V gene is TRBV13, the J gene TRBJ2-5; 8 bases are a match to TRBD2. V dropped 5 bases and J dropped 1; count of bases not matched to a gene: 3. Germline values: CDR1 PRHDT, CDR2 FYEKMQ (reference sequence). CDR3 length: 14 amino acids. The CDR3: CASSTGLAQETQYF. CDR3 DNA: TGTGCCAGCAGCACAGGACTAGCCCAAGAGACCCAGTACTTC.